A selection of T cell receptor beta chains follows, all from one sample in a study of control samples from healthy donors and cancer patients. Generated by immunoSEQ multiplex PCR, the TCRdb table keeps only in-frame clones and is missing some. The sample has under 450,000 clones, 80% to 95% seen once. The sequencing sample was made of PBMCs. These receptors all come from a man aged 35 to 55 with head and neck cancer. Each CDR3 is given with its conserved first and last residue. The D gene is left open where the match is weak. Expanded clones get a size class; other rows say once, few or many, or leave the size out.

CASSFRGTSETQYF	TGTGCCAGCAGCTTCAGGGGAACCTCTGAGACCCAGTACTTC	TRBJ2-5	.	TRBV7-6	.
CASSLTQETQYF	TGTGCCAGCAGCTTGACCCAAGAGACCCAGTACTTC	TRBJ2-5	.	TRBV5-8	.
CASRKQGWETQYF	TGTGCCAGCAGAAAACAGGGATGGGAGACCCAGTACTTC	TRBJ2-5	.	TRBV28	.
CAWSRSSGTGADNEKLFF	TGTGCCTGGAGTCGATCATCCGGGACAGGGGCGGATAATGAAAAACTGTTTTTT	TRBJ1-4	TRBD1	TRBV30	.
CASRLRGDPQGSGELFF	TGTGCCAGCAGGCTAAGAGGGGACCCACAGGGATCGGGGGAGCTGTTTTTT	TRBJ2-2	.	TRBV7-8	.
CASSQDWGGPQPQHF	TGCGCCAGCAGCCAAGACTGGGGGGGGCCCCAGCCCCAGCATTTT	TRBJ1-5	.	TRBV4-1	.
CASSRQGGQPQHF	TGTGCCAGCTCTCGACAGGGGGGCCAGCCCCAGCATTTT	TRBJ1-5	TRBD1	TRBV18	.
CAIGTGNTGGETQYF	TGTGCCATCGGGACAGGGAATACGGGAGGGGAGACCCAGTACTTC	TRBJ2-5	.	TRBV10-3	once
CASSLIGESSPLHF	TGTGCCAGCAGCTTGATAGGGGAGAGTTCACCCCTCCACTTT	TRBJ1-6	.	TRBV7-2	few
CASSKGGSEAFF	TGTGCCAGCAGTAAGGGGGGGAGTGAAGCTTTCTTT	TRBJ1-1	.	TRBV11-3	.
CASSGTQRAFF	TGTGCCAGCAGTGGGACGCAGAGGGCTTTCTTT	TRBJ1-1	.	TRBV2	once
CASRSYSGGPNTGELFF	TGTGCCAGCAGGTCCTATAGCGGGGGCCCGAACACCGGGGAGCTGTTTTTT	TRBJ2-2	TRBD2	TRBV28	.
CASSEYQGVYGYTF	TGTGCCAGCAGTGAATATCAGGGGGTCTATGGCTACACCTTC	TRBJ1-2	TRBD1	TRBV2	.
CASSPQAGSNTGELFF	TGTGCCAGCTCACCACAAGCGGGGTCGAACACCGGGGAGCTGTTTTTT	TRBJ2-2	TRBD2	TRBV18	.
CASSRTGDNYGYTF	TGTGCCAGCAGTCGGACAGGGGATAACTATGGCTACACCTTC	TRBJ1-2	TRBD1	TRBV27	.
CASSHTQGATAKNIQYF	TGCGCCAGCAGCCATACCCAGGGGGCTACGGCCAAAAACATTCAGTACTTC	TRBJ2-4	TRBD1	TRBV4-1	once
CASSAADRYEQYF	TGTGCCAGCAGTGCAGCGGACAGGTACGAGCAGTACTTC	TRBJ2-7	TRBD1	TRBV2	.
CASSQDLSETQYF	TGTGCCAGCAGCCAAGATCTGTCAGAGACCCAGTACTTC	TRBJ2-5	.	TRBV3-1/TRBV3-2	once
CASSLDRVSEAFF	TGCGCCAGCAGCTTGGACAGGGTTTCTGAAGCTTTCTTT	TRBJ1-1	.	TRBV5-1	.
CASNDGQGGTEAFF	TGTGCCAGCAACGACGGACAGGGTGGGACTGAAGCTTTCTTT	TRBJ1-1	TRBD1	TRBV3-1/TRBV3-2	.
CASSPRSEAIYF	TGTGCCAGCAGCCCTCGATCTGAGGCCATATATTTT	TRBJ1-3	.	TRBV12-3/TRBV12-4	once
CASSFQMNTEAFF	TGTGCCAGCAGTTTCCAGATGAACACTGAAGCTTTCTTT	TRBJ1-1	.	TRBV12-3/TRBV12-4	once
CASSQDPGYGYTF	TGTGCCAGCAGCCAAGATCCCGGCTATGGCTACACCTTC	TRBJ1-2	.	TRBV3-1/TRBV3-2	.